The 22 T cell receptor beta chains listed next were all sequenced from one sample in a study of T cells in Graves' hyperthyroidism and ophthalmopathy. TCR beta CDR3 regions were amplified from RNA transcripts. TCR CDR3 underwent first-round RT-PCR with the HTBI primer set. TCRdb re-called the multiplex PCR reads with MiXCR, one entry per CDR3 protein. The sample holds roughly 500,000 distinct CDR3 sequences, 40% to 50% seen once. What was sequenced was peripheral blood or thyroid tissue (not recorded which). The receptors stem from an adult woman with Graves' disease, either hyperthyroidism or ophthalmopathy (not recorded which).

The chain carries TRBV29-1 and TRBJ2-2; 9 bases line up with TRBD1. This CDR3 has 15 residues. Germline CDR1 reads SQVTM; CDR2 reads ANQGSEA. The V and J ends lost 7 bases and 8 bases, in that order; junction bases with no gene match: 14. The DNA of the CDR3 is TGCAGCGGCAAATTGGGGACAGGGACTTCAGGGGAGCTGTTTTTT. This codes for CSGKLGTGTSGELFF.

The gene calls are TRBV4-3 and TRBJ1-5; D uncertain. The length of the CDR3 is 15 residues. In germline, CDR1 is LGHNA, CDR2 YSLEER. Trimming removed 0 bases at V and 0 bases at J, with 6 bases between. The CDR3, as DNA: TGCGCCAGCAGCCAAGATGGAGATAGCAATCAGCCCCAGCATTTT. Translating it yields CASSQDGDSNQPQHF.

The rearrangement uses TRBV2 and TRBJ1-4; no firm D call. V lost 6 bases, J lost 8 bases, and 10 bases lay in between. CDR1 is SNHLY, CDR2 FYNNEI, per germline. There are 12 residues in the CDR3. CDR3 DNA: TGTGCCAGCAGGATAGGGAAGGAAAAACTGTTTTTT. It yields the protein CASRIGKEKLFF.

This clonotype was picked up many times. This rearrangement joins TRBV5-5 to TRBJ2-5; TRBD2 matches 7 bases. The CDR3 sequence is 16 residues long. V dropped 0 bases and J dropped 1; count of bases not matched to a gene: 6. Germline V gene data show CDR1 as SGHKS and CDR2 as YYEKEE (reference sequence). The CDR3 DNA sequence: TGTGCCAGCAGCTTGGGCCGGTCTAGCGGCCAAGAGACCCAGTACTTC. Translated, it gives CASSLGRSSGQETQYF.

This clonotype was seen many times. This rearrangement joins TRBV29-1 to TRBJ1-3; 7 nucleotides align to TRBD1. The J segment lost 8 bases and the V segment lost 7 bases, leaving 8 bases of the junction unmatched. The CDR3 contains 12 residues. Looked up from germline, CDR1 is SQVTM and CDR2 is ANQGSEA. The CDR3 loop reads CSAQGGTDTIYF. The CDR3 coding sequence is TGCAGCGCCCAGGGGGGGACGGACACCATATATTTT.

The V and J genes are TRBV20-1 and TRBJ1-1; no clear D. Germline V gene lookup returns CDR1 DFQATT and CDR2 SNEGSKA (reference sequence). V was trimmed by 0 bases and J by 5 bases, leaving 13 bases between them. The CDR3 runs 14 residues. This chain's CDR3 is CSARDRRGRTEAFF. CDR3 nucleotides: TGCAGTGCTAGAGATCGGCGGGGTCGGACTGAAGCTTTCTTT.

This clonotype was observed a few times. The rearrangement uses TRBV20-1 and TRBJ2-5, with 7 bases that match TRBD1. CDR3 length equals 13 residues. V was pared by 5 bases and J by 4 bases, with 7 bases of the junction left unmatched. Looked up from germline, CDR1 is DFQATT and CDR2 is SNEGSKA (reference sequence). In nucleotides, the CDR3 is TGCAGTGCTGTACAGGGGTATGCAGAGACCCAGTACTTC. Its protein product is CSAVQGYAETQYF.

This clonotype has only one observation. The chain combines TRBV5-6 with TRBJ2-2; tentatively, D is TRBD2 (5 bases). Trimming cost V 5 bases and J 1 base, with 9 bases left between them. Germline CDR1 reads SGHDT; CDR2 reads YYEEEE. There are 14 residues in the CDR3. DNA for the CDR3: TGTGCCAGCAGGGCAGCGGTGAACACCGGGGAGCTGTTTTTT. Its protein is CASRAAVNTGELFF. The variable domain in full, completed from reference TRBV5-6 and TRBJ2-2, reads DAGVTQSPTHLIKTRGQQVTLRCSPKSGHDTVSWYQQALGQGPQFIFQYYEEEERQRGNFPDRFSGHQFPNYSSELNVNALLLGDSALYLCASRAAVNTGELFFGEGSRLTVL.

This clonotype was detected a few times. The chain has TRBV3-1 and TRBJ1-1, with a possible D match to TRBD1 (5 bases). The V end was cut by 4 bases, the J end by 6 bases, with 15 bases between. The CDR3 has 14 residues. Germline V gives CDR1 LGHDT, CDR2 YNNKEL (reference sequence). The CDR3 coding sequence is TGTGCCAGCAGCCTTTCAAGGGGCTTCGCTGAAGCTTTCTTT. Translating it yields CASSLSRGFAEAFF.

Concerning this clonotype itself: The conserved closing phenylalanine or tryptophan is absent in this CDR3, likely reflecting a read error. The genes are TRBV2 and TRBJ1-1; 8 bases align to TRBD1. Unmatched junction bases numbered 14, after V lost 4 bases and J lost 4 bases. Germline CDR1 is SNHLY and CDR2 is FYNNEI. The CDR3 contains 17 residues. CDR3 in amino acids: CASSARGQGRLGTEAFL. CDR3 coding DNA: TGTGCCAGCAGTGCTCGCGGACAGGGCAGATTAGGCACTGAAGCTTTCCTT.

This clonotype has a count of ten or more. This chain uses TRBV20-1 with TRBJ1-1; tentatively, D is TRBD1 (6 bases). Per the germline V gene, CDR1 is DFQATT and CDR2 is SNEGSKA (reference sequence). V was cut by 0 bases and J by 1 base, with 21 bases left in between. This CDR3 spans 18 amino acids. For the CDR3, the DNA is TGCAGTGCTAGAGATTTCGGGTTGGGGGGCACTCCGAACACTGAAGCTTTCTTT. Amino acids: CSARDFGLGGTPNTEAFF.

V and J are TRBV24-1 and TRBJ1-5, with 7 bases aligning to TRBD1. Germline CDR1 and CDR2: KGHDR and SFDVKD. There are 17 residues in the CDR3. V dropped 4 bases and J dropped 1; count of bases not matched to a gene: 9. The DNA of the CDR3 is TGTGCCACCAGTGACCGACCGCAGGGGGTCAGCAATCAGCCCCAGCATTTT. Protein: CATSDRPQGVSNQPQHF.

V gene TRBV20-1 combines with J gene TRBJ1-5; TRBD1 matches 7 bases. The CDR3 is 12 residues long. Trimming took 4 bases from V and 10 from J; bases not matched to a gene: 7. Looked up from germline, CDR1 is DFQATT and CDR2 is SNEGSKA (reference sequence). CDR3 residues: CSANNRGRPQHF. The CDR3 bases are TGCAGTGCTAATAACAGGGGAAGACCCCAGCATTTT.

This clonotype was counted between two and nine times. The rearrangement uses TRBV6-4 and TRBJ2-2; a weak D match, TRBD1 (6 bases). This CDR3 is 15 amino acids long. Trimming shortened V by 10 bases and J by 1 base, and 16 bases separated the two germline ends. Per the germline V gene, CDR1 is MRHNA and CDR2 is SNTAGT. The chain's CDR3 is CATRSTTGNTGELFF. The DNA of the CDR3 is TGTGCCACCAGATCCACGACAGGGAACACCGGGGAGCTGTTTTTT.

The chain couples TRBV10-2 to TRBJ2-5; 12 bases map to TRBD1. Looked up from germline, CDR1 is WSHSY and CDR2 is SAAADI. Trimming at V came to 6 bases and at J to 2 bases, leaving 4 bases not matched to a gene. The CDR3 loop spans 15 amino acids. The CDR3 coding sequence is TGCGCCAGCAGGGGGACAGGGGGCTATCAAGAGACCCAGTACTTC. This encodes CASRGTGGYQETQYF.

This CDR3 is CAISESIIGRRVRSPLHF. CDR3 DNA: TGTGCCATCAGTGAGTCCATAATTGGCCGTAGGGTTCGTTCACCCCTCCACTTT. The V call is TRBV10-3, the J call TRBJ1-6; D remains unclear. Deletions cut 0 bases from V and 9 bases from J, with 21 bases between. The V gene's germline CDR1 is ENHRY and CDR2 SYGVKD. CDR3 length: 18 residues.

Written as DNA, the CDR3 is TGTGCCAGCAGTTTCGCTCCCCCCGGGACAGGGGATCAGCCCCAGCATTTT. Its translation: CASSFAPPGTGDQPQHF. The chain combines TRBV27 with TRBJ1-5; TRBD1 matches 10 bases. V gave up 3 bases and J gave up 5 bases; unmatched junction bases: 10. CDR1 is MNHEY and CDR2 is SMNVEV in the germline V gene (reference sequence). This CDR3 has 17 amino acids.

There are a few counts of this clonotype. J is TRBJ1-6 and V is TRBV12-3 or TRBV12-4, with unresolved D. The ends were cut back, 6 bases at V and 9 bases at J, with 6 bases in the middle. CDR3 size: 11 residues. The CDR3 here is CASSLTSPLHF. CDR3 coding DNA: TGTGCCAGCAGCCTTACTTCACCCCTCCACTTT.

This clonotype has at least ten counts. This sequence joins TRBV7-3 and TRBJ2-7, with 10 positions matching TRBD2. Germline V gene data show CDR1 as SGHTA and CDR2 as FQGTGA. V lost 5 bases to trimming and J lost 9 bases; unmatched junction nucleotides: 10. CDR3 length equals 14 residues. CDR3 sequence (DNA): TGTGCCAGCAGCCCTAATCGGGGACTAGCGCCGCAGTACTTC. Its translation is CASSPNRGLAPQYF.

This clonotype appeared once. A much larger clone differs by one base, so this may be a read error. This sequence joins TRBV6-5 and TRBJ1-2; unclear D gene. The CDR3 consists of 14 residues. CDR1 is MNHEY, CDR2 SVGAGI, per germline. CDR3 protein: CVSSYRGFNYGYTF. In DNA form, the CDR3 reads TGTGTCAGCAGTTACCGGGGATTTAACTATGGCTACACCTTC.

CDR3 sequence: CASSPGGSGRETQYF. The CDR3 DNA follows: TGTGCCAGCAGCCCCGGGGGTTCAGGAAGGGAGACCCAGTACTTC. This rearrangement joins TRBV7-3 to TRBJ2-5; possible D gene TRBD2, 6 bases. This CDR3 has 15 residues. CDR1 and CDR2 (germline): SGHTA, FQGTGA. V was shortened by 5 bases and J by 5 bases, with 18 bases between the two germline ends.

J is TRBJ1-2 and V is TRBV27; perhaps TRBD1 as D (5 bases). Germline V gene data show CDR1 as MNHEY and CDR2 as SMNVEV (reference sequence). With 4 bases removed from V and 8 bases from J, the gap between germline ends came to 17 bases. The CDR3 has 14 residues. The CDR3 region has the DNA TGTGCCAGCAGTTCATATCAGCGGGGCCGGGGCTACACCTTC. It is translated as CASSSYQRGRGYTF.